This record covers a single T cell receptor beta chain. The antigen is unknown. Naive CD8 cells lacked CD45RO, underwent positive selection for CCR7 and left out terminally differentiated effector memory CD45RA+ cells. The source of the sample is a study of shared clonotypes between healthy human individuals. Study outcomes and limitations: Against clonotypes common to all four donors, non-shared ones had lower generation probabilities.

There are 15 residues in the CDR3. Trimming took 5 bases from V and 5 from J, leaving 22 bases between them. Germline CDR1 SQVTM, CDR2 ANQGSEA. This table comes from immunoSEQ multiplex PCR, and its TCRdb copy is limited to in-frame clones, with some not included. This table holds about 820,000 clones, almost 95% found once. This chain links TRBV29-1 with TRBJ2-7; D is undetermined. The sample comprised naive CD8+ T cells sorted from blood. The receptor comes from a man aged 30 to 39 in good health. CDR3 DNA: TGCAGCGTTTTGGCCCGACGACCCCCCTCTCACGAGCAGTACTTC. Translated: CSVLARRPPSHEQYF.